A single sample gave rise to the 7 T cell receptor beta chains below, sequenced in a study of cytomegalovirus exposure and HLA in healthy donors. PCR amplification relied on 60 Vbeta primers (plus 13 Jbeta primers). TCRdb's copy holds only in-frame clones and misses some; the assay was immunoSEQ multiplex PCR. The sample records roughly 75,000 clones, around 80% being singletons. Sequenced material: PBMCs. All receptors derive from a man between 70 and 80 years old in good health and CMV-seropositive.

This clone is a singleton in its sample. The J gene is TRBJ2-7, the V gene TRBV30; 10 nucleotides match TRBD1. The V gene's germline CDR1 is GTSNPN and CDR2 SVGIG (reference sequence). The CDR3 extends over 13 amino acids. J gave up 1 base and V 3 bases, and 0 bases lay outside the gene matches. CDR3 region: CAWRGQGSYEQYF. The CDR3 nucleotides are TGTGCCTGGAGGGGACAGGGGTCCTACGAGCAGTACTTC. Together with reference TRBV30 and TRBJ2-7, the CDR3 gives the full variable domain: SQTIHQWPATLVQPVGSPLSLECTVEGTSNPNLYWYRQAAGRGLQLLFYSVGIGQISSEVPQNLSASRPQDRQFILSSKKLLLSDSGFYLCAWRGQGSYEQYFGPGTRLTVT.

V is TRBV7-8 and J is TRBJ1-2, with 8 bases that match TRBD1. CDR1 SGHVS and CDR2 FQNEAQ come from the germline V gene. V lost 4 bases and J lost 5; bases outside the gene matches: 9. The CDR3 totals 15 residues. This CDR3 is CASSSHRDRRYGYTF. In DNA, the CDR3 is TGTGCCAGCAGCTCACACCGGGACAGGAGATATGGCTACACCTTC.

This clone was recorded once. This chain links TRBV5-8 with TRBJ1-1, with a tentative D call TRBD1 (6 bases). The CDR3 spans 16 residues. The V gene lost 2 bases and the J gene lost 2 bases, with 16 bases spanning the gap. Germline V lookup: CDR1 SGHTS, CDR2 YDEGEE. For the CDR3, the DNA is TGTGCCAGCAGCTTTTTTCGGGGGGCAGCCAACACTGAAGCTTTCTTT. Amino acid sequence: CASSFFRGAANTEAFF.

The gene calls are TRBV9 and TRBJ2-3; possibly TRBD2 for D (6 bases). The CDR3 consists of 15 residues. V was shortened by 3 bases and J by 0 bases, with 11 bases between the two germline ends. CDR1 is SGDLS, CDR2 YYNGEE, per germline. This CDR3 reads CASSATSFSTDTQYF. For the CDR3, the DNA is TGTGCCAGCAGCGCCACTAGCTTTAGCACAGATACGCAGTATTTT.

The DNA of the CDR3 is TGTGCCAGCAGGTGGACTAGTCAGACCGGGGAGCTGTTTTTT. This translates into CASRWTSQTGELFF. The chain employs TRBV7-2 and TRBJ2-2; 7 bases line up with TRBD2. Germline values: CDR1 SGHTA, CDR2 FQGNSA. The CDR3 is 14 amino acids. With 6 bases clipped from V and 5 bases from J, the junction kept 6 bases outside the gene matches.

In its sample, this clone was seen a few times. This chain uses TRBV10-3 with TRBJ2-1, with 12 bases matching TRBD2. Looked up from germline, CDR1 is ENHRY and CDR2 is SYGVKD. The CDR3 sequence is 16 residues long. J was trimmed by 4 bases and V by 0 bases; bases with no gene match: 1. The CDR3 bases are TGTGCCATCAGTGAGTCGACTAGCGGGGGATACAATGAGCAGTTCTTC. Amino acid sequence: CAISESTSGGYNEQFF.

The gene calls are TRBV30 and TRBJ2-7, with 8 bases fitting TRBD2. CDR1 is GTSNPN, CDR2 SVGIG, per germline (reference sequence). This CDR3 contains 13 residues. Trimming at V came to 4 bases and at J to 6 bases, leaving 8 bases not matched to a gene. CDR3 DNA sequence: TGTGCCTGGACCGGGACTAGTTCGAGCGAGCAGTACTTC. It yields the protein CAWTGTSSSEQYF.